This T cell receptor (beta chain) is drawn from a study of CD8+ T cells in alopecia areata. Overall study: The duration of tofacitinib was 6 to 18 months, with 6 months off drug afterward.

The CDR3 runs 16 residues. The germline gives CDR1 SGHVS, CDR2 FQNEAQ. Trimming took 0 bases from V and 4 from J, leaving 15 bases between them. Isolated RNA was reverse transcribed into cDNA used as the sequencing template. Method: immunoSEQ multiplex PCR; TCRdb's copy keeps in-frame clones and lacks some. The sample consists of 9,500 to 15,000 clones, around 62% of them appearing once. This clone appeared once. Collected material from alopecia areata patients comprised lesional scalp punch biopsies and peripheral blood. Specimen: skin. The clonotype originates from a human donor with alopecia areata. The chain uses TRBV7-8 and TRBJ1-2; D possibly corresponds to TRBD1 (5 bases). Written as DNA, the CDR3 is TGTGCCAGCAGCTTAGCGCTAGGGGAACCCGGCTATGGCTACACCTTC. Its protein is CASSLALGEPGYGYTF.